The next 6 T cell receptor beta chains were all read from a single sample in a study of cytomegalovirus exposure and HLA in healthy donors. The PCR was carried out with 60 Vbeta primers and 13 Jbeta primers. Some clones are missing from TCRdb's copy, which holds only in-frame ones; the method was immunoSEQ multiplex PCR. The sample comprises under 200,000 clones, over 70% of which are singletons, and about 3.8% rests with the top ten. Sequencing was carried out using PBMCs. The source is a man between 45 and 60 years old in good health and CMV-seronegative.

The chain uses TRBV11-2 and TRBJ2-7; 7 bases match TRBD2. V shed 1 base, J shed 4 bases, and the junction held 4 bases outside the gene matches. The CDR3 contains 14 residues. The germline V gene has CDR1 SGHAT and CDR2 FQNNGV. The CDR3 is CASSLAGLGYEQYF. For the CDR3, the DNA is TGTGCCAGCAGCTTAGCAGGACTAGGTTACGAGCAGTACTTC. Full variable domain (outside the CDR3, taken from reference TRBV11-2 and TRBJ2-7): EAGVAQSPRYKIIEKRQSVAFWCNPISGHATLYWYQQILGQGPKLLIQFQNNGVVDDSQLPKDRFSAERLKGVDSTLKIQPAKLEDSAVYLCASSLAGLGYEQYFGPGTRLTVT.

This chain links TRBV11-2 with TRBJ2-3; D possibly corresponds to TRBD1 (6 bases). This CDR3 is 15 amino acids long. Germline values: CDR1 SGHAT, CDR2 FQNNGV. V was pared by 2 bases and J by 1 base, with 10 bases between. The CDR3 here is CASSLFSGGTDTQYF. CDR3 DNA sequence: TGTGCCAGCAGCTTATTCTCAGGGGGCACAGATACGCAGTATTTT.

The CDR3 reads CASSRGTDTQYF. The CDR3 DNA reads as TGTGCCAGCAGCCGGGGCACAGATACGCAGTATTTT. The chain couples TRBV7-9 to TRBJ2-3, with D unresolved. From germline, CDR1 is SEHNR and CDR2 FQNEAQ (reference sequence). The CDR3 consists of 12 residues. Between the trimmed V and J ends, which lost 5 bases and 1 base, there was a span of 4 bases. The full variable domain, its missing parts supplied by reference TRBV7-9 and TRBJ2-3, is DTGVSQNPRHKITKRGQNVTFRCDPISEHNRLYWYRQTLGQGPEFLTYFQNEAQLEKSRLLSDRFSAERPKGSFSTLEIQRTEQGDSAMYLCASSRGTDTQYFGPGTRLTVL.

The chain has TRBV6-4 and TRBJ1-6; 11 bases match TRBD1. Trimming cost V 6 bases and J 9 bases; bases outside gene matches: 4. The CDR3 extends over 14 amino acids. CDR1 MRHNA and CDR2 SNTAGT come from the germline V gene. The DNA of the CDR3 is TGTGCCAGCAGAGGACAGGGGGCGCTTTCACCCCTCCACTTT. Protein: CASRGQGALSPLHF.

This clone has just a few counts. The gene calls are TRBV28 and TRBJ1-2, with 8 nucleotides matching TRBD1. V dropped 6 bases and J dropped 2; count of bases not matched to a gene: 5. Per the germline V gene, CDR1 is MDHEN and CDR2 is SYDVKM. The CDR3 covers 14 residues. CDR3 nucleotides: TGTGCCAGCAGCTTTGGGGACAGGAACTATGGCTACACCTTC. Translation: CASSFGDRNYGYTF.

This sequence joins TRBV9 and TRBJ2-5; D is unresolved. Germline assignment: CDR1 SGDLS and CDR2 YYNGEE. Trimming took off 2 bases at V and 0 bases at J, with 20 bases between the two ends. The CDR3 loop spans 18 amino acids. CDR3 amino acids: CASSVGIAGIRYQETQYF. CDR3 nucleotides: TGTGCCAGCAGCGTTGGTATTGCAGGTATTAGGTACCAAGAGACCCAGTACTTC. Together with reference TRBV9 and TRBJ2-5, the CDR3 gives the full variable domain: DSGVTQTPKHLITATGQRVTLRCSPRSGDLSVYWYQQSLDQGLQFLIQYYNGEERAKGNILERFSAQQFPDLHSELNLSSLELGDSALYFCASSVGIAGIRYQETQYFGPGTRLLVL.